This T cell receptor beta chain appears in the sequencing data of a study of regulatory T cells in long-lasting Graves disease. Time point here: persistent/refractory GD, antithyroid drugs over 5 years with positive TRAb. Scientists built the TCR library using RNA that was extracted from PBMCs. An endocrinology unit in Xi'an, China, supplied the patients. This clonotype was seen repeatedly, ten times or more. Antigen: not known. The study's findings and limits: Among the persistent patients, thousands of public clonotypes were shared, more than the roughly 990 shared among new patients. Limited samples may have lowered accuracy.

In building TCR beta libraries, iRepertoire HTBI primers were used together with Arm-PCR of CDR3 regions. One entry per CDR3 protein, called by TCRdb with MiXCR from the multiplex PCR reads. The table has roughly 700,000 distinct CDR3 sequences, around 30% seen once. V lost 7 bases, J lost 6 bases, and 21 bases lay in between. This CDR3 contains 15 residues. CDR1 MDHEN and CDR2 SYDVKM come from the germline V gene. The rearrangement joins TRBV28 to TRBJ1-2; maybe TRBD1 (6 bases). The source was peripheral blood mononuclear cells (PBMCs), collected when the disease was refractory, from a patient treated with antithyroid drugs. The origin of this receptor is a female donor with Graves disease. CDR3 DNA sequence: TGTGCCAGCATAGGCGCAGGGGTTCTTGAGAATGGCTACACCTTC. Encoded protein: CASIGAGVLENGYTF.